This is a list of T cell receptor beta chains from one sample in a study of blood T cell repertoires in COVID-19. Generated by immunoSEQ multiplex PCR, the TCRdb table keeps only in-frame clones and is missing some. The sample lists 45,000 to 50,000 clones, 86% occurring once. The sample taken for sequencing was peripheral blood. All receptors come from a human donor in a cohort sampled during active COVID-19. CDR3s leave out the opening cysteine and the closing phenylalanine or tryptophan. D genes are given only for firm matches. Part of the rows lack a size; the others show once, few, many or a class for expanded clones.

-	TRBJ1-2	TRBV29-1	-	SIFSGQTLYGYT
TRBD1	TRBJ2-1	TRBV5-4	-	AWDSQYNEQF
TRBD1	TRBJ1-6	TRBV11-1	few	ASSPRTGRNSPLH
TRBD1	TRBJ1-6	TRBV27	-	ASTLTGGNSPLH
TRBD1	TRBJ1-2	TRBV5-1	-	ATGPGDSKAFYGYT
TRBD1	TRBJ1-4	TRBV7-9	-	ASSPSTGKSYEANEKLF
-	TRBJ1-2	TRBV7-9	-	ASSLASSSNYGYT
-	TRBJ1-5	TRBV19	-	ASRASNQPQH
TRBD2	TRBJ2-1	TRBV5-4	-	ASSSGTTGTSAFNEQF
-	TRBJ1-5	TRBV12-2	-	ASRRPDRPKFYSNQPQH
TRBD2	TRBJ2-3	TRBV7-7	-	ASSLGGTFTDTQY
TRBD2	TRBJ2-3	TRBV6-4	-	ASSDSSGGTDTQY
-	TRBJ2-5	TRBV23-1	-	ASSQRKGSGWRETQY
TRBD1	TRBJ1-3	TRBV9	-	ASSARQGAESGNTIY
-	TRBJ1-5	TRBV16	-	ASSQSYGSNQPQH
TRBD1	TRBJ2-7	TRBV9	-	ASSVDGQATYEQY
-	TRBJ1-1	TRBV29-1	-	SAEDIPTEAF
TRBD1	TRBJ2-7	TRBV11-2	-	ASSLGQGNYEQY
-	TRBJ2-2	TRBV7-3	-	ASSLMAPVAGELF
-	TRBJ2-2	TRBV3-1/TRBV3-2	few	ASSQTGGRGELF
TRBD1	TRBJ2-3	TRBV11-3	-	ASSFGTGSTDTQY
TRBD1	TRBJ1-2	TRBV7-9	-	ASTSTGVDYGYT
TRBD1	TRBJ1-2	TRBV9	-	ASSPGGDYGYT
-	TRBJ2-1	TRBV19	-	ASTAGLVIVGDEQF
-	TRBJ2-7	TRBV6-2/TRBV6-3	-	ASSFAPGQGPPGTSDEQY
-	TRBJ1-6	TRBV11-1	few	ASSLRAGSPLH
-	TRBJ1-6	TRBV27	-	ASSYSLLSYNSPLH
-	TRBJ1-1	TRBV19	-	ASTKNTEAF
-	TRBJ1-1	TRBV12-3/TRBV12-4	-	AGGGRTEAF
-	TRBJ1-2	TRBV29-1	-	SVYRDNYT
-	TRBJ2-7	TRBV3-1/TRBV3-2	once	ASSRSEVATYEQY
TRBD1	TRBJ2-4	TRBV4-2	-	ASSQERGLLNIQY
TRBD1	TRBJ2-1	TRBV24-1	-	ATSDPLRTGSSYNEQF
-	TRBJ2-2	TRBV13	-	ASSLAGGNTGELF
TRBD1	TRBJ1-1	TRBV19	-	ASTVQGEDTEAF
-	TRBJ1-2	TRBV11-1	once	ASRIGGGSAGYT
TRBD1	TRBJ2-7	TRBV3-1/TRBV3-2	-	ATPTGDSEQY
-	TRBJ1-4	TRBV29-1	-	SVGQRLNEKLF
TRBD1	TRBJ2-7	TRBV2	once	ARGGVVNEQY
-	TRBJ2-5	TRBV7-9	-	ASSPPGQGETQY